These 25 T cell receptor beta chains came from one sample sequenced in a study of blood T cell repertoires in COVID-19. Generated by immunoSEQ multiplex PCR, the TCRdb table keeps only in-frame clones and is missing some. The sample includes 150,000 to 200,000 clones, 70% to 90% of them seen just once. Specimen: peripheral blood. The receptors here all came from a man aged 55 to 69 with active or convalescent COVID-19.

The DNA for the CDR3 is TGTGCCTGGACTGAAAACAGGGCTCCGAACACCGGGGAGCTGTTTTTT. Translation gives CAWTENRAPNTGELFF. V is TRBV30 and J is TRBJ2-2; D may be TRBD1 (6 bases). This CDR3 has 16 amino acids. Germline-derived CDR1 and CDR2 are GTSNPN and SVGIG (reference sequence). Trimming pared 4 bases from V and 0 bases from J, leaving 15 bases between.

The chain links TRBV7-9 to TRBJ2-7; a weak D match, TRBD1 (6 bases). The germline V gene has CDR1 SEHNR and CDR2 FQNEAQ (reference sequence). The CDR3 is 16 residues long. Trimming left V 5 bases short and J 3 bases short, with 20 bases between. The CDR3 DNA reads TGTGCCAGCAGCATCATCAGGGGCCCGAAGTTCTACGAGCAGTACTTC. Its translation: CASSIIRGPKFYEQYF.

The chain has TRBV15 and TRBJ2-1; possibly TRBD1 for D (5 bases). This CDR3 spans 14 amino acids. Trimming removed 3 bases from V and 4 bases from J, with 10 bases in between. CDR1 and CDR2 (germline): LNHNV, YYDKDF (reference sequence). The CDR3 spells CATSRKGLYNEQFF. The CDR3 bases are TGTGCCACCAGCAGGAAGGGGCTTTACAATGAGCAGTTCTTC. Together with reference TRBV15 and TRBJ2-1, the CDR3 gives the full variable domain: DAMVIQNPRYQVTQFGKPVTLSCSQTLNHNVMYWYQQKSSQAPKLLFHYYDKDFNNEADTPDNFQSRRPNTSFCFLDIRSPGLGDTAMYLCATSRKGLYNEQFFGPGTRLTVL.

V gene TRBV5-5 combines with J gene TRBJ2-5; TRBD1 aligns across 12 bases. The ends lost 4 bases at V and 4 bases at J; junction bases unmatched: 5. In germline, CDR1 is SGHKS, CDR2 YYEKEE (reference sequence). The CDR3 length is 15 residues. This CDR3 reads CASSRGTGGSETQYF. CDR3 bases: TGTGCCAGCAGCCGAGGGACAGGGGGCTCAGAGACCCAGTACTTC.

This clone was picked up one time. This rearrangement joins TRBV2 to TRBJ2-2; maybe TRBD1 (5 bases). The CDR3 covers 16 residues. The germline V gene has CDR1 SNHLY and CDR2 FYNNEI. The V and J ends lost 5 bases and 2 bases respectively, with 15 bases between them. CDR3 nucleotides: TGTGCCAGCAGTCCAAGGGGCGGAAGAAACACCGGGGAGCTGTTTTTT. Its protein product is CASSPRGGRNTGELFF.

The DNA of the CDR3 is TGTGCCAGCAGGCAATCAAGCGGGGGGGTACAAGAGACCCAGTACTTC. Residues: CASRQSSGGVQETQYF. V gene TRBV2 combines with J gene TRBJ2-5, with 10 bases aligning to TRBD2. Per the germline V gene, CDR1 is SNHLY and CDR2 is FYNNEI. This CDR3 is built from 16 residues. With V trimmed by 6 bases and J by 2 bases, 9 bases remained unmatched.

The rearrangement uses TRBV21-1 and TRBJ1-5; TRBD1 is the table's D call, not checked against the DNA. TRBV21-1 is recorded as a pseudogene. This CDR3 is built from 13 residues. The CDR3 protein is CASSRGQGQPQHF. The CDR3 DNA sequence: TGTGCCAGCAGCAGGGGGCAAGGACAGCCCCAGCATTTT.

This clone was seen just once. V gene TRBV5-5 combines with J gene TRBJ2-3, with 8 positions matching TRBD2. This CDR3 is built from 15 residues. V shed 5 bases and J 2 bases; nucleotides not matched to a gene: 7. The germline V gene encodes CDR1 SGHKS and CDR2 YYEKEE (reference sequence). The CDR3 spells CASRMILAATDTQYF. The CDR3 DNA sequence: TGTGCCAGCAGAATGATACTAGCGGCCACAGATACGCAGTATTTT.

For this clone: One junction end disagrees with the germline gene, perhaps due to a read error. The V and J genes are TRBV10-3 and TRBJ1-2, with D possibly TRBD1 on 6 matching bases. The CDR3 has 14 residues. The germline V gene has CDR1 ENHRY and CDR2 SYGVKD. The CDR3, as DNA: TGTGCCATCAGTGAGTCGTCGCTCCAGGGACAAGGGGGCTTC. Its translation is CAISESSLQGQGGF.

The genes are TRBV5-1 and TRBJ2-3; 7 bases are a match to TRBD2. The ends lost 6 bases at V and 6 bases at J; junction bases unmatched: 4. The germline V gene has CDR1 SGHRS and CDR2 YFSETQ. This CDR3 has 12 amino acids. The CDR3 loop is CASTGGGDTQYF. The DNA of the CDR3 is TGCGCCAGCACGGGGGGTGGCGATACGCAGTATTTT. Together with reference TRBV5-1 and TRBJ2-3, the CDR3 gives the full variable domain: KAGVTQTPRYLIKTRGQQVTLSCSPISGHRSVSWYQQTPGQGLQFLFEYFSETQRNKGNFPGRFSGRQFSNSRSEMNVSTLELGDSALYLCASTGGGDTQYFGPGTRLTVL.

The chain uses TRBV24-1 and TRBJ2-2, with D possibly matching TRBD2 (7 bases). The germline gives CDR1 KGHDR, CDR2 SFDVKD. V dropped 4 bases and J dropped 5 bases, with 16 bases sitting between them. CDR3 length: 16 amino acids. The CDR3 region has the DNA TGTGCCACCAGTGACGGGGGGCTCCCGAGAACCGGGGAGCTGTTTTTT. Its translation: CATSDGGLPRTGELFF.

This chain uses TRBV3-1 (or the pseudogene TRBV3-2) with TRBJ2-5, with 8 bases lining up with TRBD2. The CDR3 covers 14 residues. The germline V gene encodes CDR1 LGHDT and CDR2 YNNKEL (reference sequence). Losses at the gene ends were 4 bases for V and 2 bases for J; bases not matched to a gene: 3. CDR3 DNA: TGTGCCAGCAGCCCTCGGGGGGGGCAAGAGACCCAGTACTTC. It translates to CASSPRGGQETQYF.

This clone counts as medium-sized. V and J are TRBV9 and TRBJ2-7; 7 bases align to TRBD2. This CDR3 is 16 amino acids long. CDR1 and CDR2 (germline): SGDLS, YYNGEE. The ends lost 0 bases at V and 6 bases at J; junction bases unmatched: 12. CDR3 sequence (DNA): TGTGCCAGCAGCGTAGAGTCGGGGGGATCGTTGGGCGAGCAGTACTTC. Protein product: CASSVESGGSLGEQYF.

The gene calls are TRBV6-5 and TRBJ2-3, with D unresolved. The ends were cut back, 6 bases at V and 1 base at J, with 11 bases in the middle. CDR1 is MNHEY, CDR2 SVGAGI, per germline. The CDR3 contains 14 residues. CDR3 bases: TGTGCCAGCAGATTAGCAACACGCACAGATACGCAGTATTTT. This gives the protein CASRLATRTDTQYF.

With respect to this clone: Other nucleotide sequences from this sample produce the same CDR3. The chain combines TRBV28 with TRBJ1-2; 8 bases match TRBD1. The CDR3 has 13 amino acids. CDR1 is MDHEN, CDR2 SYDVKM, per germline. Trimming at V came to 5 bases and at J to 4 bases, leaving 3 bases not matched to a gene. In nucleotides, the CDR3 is TGTGCCAGCAGTCTTGGACAGGGCTATGGCTACACCTTC. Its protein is CASSLGQGYGYTF.

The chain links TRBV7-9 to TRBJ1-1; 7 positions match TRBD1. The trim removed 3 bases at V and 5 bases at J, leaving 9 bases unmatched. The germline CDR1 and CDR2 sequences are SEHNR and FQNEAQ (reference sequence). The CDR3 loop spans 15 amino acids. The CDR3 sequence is CASSFPNRGVTEAFF. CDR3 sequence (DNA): TGTGCCAGCAGCTTTCCGAACAGGGGAGTAACTGAAGCTTTCTTT.

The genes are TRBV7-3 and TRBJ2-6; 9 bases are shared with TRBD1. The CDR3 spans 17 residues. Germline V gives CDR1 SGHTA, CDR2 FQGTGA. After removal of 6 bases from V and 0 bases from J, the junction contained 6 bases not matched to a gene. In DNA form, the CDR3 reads TGTGCCAGCAGTCCGGGACAGGGTGTCTCTGGGGCCAACGTCCTGACTTTC. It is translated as CASSPGQGVSGANVLTF.

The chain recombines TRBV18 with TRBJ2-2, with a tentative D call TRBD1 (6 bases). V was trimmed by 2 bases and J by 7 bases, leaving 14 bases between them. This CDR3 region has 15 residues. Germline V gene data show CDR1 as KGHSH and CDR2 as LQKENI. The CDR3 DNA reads TGTGCCAGCTCACCAATGGACAGTTCTATCGGGGAGCTGTTTTTT. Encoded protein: CASSPMDSSIGELFF.

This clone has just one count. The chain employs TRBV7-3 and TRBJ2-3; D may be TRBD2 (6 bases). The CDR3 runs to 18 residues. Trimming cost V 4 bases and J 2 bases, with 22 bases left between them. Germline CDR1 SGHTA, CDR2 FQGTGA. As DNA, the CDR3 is TGTGCCAGCAGCTCCCGGGACTTAGGGGACCTCGACACAGATACGCAGTATTTT. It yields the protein CASSSRDLGDLDTDTQYF.

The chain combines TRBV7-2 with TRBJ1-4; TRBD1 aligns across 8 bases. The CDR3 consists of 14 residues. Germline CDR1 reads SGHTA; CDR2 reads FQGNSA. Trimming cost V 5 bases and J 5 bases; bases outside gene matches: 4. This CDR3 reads CASSLQGVNEKLFF. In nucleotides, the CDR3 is TGTGCCAGCAGCCTACAGGGGGTAAATGAAAAACTGTTTTTT.

The CDR3 is CASSDRRNTGELFF. CDR3 in DNA: TGTGCCAGCTCGGACAGAAGAAACACCGGGGAGCTGTTTTTT. The chain joins TRBV2 to TRBJ2-2; weak D call: TRBD1 (6 bases). V shed 8 bases and J shed 2 bases, with 12 bases lying between them. This CDR3 is 14 amino acids long. CDR1 and CDR2 (germline): SNHLY, FYNNEI.

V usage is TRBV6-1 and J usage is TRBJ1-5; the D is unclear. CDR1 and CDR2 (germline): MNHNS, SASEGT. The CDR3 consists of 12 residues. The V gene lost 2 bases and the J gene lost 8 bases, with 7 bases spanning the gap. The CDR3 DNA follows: TGTGCCAGCAGTGAACCCCCAGAGCCCCAGCATTTT. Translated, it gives CASSEPPEPQHF.

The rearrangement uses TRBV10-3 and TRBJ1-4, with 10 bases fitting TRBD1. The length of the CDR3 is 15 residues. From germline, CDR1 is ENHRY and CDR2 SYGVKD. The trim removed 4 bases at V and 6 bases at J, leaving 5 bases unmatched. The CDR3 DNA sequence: TGTGCCATCAGTGTAGACGGGACAGGGGATGAAAAACTGTTTTTT. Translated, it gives CAISVDGTGDEKLFF.

The CDR3 coding sequence is TGTGCCAGCAGCCCCCGGTCCCACCCGAGGGCGACTAATGAAAAACTGTTTTTT. Protein sequence: CASSPRSHPRATNEKLFF. The chain links TRBV9 to TRBJ1-4; D is unresolved. Germline V CDR1 and CDR2: SGDLS, YYNGEE. Trimming took off 4 bases at V and 2 bases at J, with 21 bases between the two ends. The CDR3 is 18 amino acids.

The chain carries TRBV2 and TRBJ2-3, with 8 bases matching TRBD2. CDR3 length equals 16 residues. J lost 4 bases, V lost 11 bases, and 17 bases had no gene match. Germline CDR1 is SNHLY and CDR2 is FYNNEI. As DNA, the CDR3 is TGTGCCGGAAGCCCTCGCGGCGGGGGGAGGTCAGATACGCAGTATTTT. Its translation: CAGSPRGGGRSDTQYF.